Shown below are 6 T cell receptor beta chains from a single sample sequenced in a study of molecular identifiers for immune sequencing clone quantification. TCRdb recomputed calls from the PCR reads with MiXCR, one row per CDR3 protein. Among some 40,000 distinct CDR3 sequences listed, about 24% were seen once. The source material was naive CD8+ T cells from blood, with Jurkat cell RNA spiked in. Subset here: FACS-sorted CD8+CD4-CCR7+CD45RA+ naive T cells. Receptor source: a human donor in good health. Some libraries in this study had Jurkat cell RNA spiked in.

This CDR3 is CASMGYQETQYF. The CDR3 DNA reads as TGTGCCAGCATGGGGTACCAAGAGACCCAGTACTTC. V is TRBV6-6 and J is TRBJ2-5; D not certain. This CDR3 has 12 amino acids. CDR1 and CDR2 from the germline V gene are MNHNY and SVGAGI (reference sequence). V was trimmed by 7 bases and J by 0 bases, leaving 6 bases between them.

Ten or more counts support this clonotype. The rearrangement links TRBV10-3 to TRBJ2-7; 12 bases fit TRBD2. This CDR3 is built from 19 residues. V gave up 4 bases and J gave up 4 bases; unmatched junction bases: 17. Germline V CDR1 and CDR2: ENHRY, SYGVKD. The CDR3 DNA reads TGTGCCATCAGTGCCACCCCCGGGGCTAGCGGGAGGGCCGGGTACGAGCAGTACTTC. It encodes CAISATPGASGRAGYEQYF.

Concerning this clonotype: This clone may be a read error of a much larger clone one base away. V and J are TRBV6-1 and TRBJ1-1; TRBD1 is a possible D gene (5 bases). The CDR3 is 12 residues long. Looked up from germline, CDR1 is MNHNS and CDR2 is SASEGT. CDR3 region: CASSDLGQEALF. CDR3 DNA: TGTGCCAGCAGTGATTTGGGGCAAGAAGCTCTCTTT.

The chain uses TRBV10-3 and TRBJ2-7, with TRBD2 matching 11 bases. There are 14 residues in the CDR3. With V trimmed by 5 bases and J by 5 bases, 5 bases remained unmatched. CDR1 is ENHRY and CDR2 is SYGVKD in the germline V gene. The DNA for the CDR3 is TGTGCCATCAGTCGACTAGCGGGAAGTAACGAGCAGTACTTC. The encoded protein is CAISRLAGSNEQYF.

There are a few counts of this clonotype. The V gene is TRBV12-3 or TRBV12-4, the J gene TRBJ2-7; 7 nucleotides agree with TRBD1. This CDR3 spans 12 amino acids. V was clipped by 5 bases and J by 3 bases; unmatched bases: 1. The CDR3 DNA follows: TGTGCCAGCAGTCGGGACAGCTACGAGCAGTACTTC. Amino acid sequence: CASSRDSYEQYF.

On this clonotype: At one of its ends the junction is not consistent with the germline gene, which may arise from a read error. The rearrangement links TRBV4-1 to TRBJ2-5; 11 bases match TRBD2. CDR1 and CDR2 (germline): MGHRA, YSYEKL. This CDR3 has 19 amino acids. As DNA, the CDR3 is TGCGCCCGCAGCCAAGCACCTAGCGGGAGGTTTATTGGGCAAGAGATCCAGTACTTC. It encodes CARSQAPSGRFIGQEIQYF.